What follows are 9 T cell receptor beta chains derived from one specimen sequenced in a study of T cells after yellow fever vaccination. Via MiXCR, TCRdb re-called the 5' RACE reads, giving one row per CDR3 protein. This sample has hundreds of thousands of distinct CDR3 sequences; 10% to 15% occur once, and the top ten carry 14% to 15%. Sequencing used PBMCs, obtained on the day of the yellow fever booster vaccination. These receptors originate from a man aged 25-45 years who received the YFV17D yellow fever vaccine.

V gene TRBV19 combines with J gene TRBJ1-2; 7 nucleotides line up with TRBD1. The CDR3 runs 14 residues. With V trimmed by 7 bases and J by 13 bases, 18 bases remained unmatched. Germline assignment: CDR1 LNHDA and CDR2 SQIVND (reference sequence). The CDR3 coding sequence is TGTGCCAGTACCTTGGGGTGGGGCTGGGGACAGCCCACCTTC. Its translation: CASTLGWGWGQPTF.

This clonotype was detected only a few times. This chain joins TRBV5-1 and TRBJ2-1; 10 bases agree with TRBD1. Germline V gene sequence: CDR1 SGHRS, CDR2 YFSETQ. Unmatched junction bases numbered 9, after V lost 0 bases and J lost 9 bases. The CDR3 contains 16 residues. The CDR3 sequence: CASSLVWGQGKGEQFF. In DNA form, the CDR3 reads TGCGCCAGCAGCTTGGTGTGGGGACAGGGGAAGGGTGAGCAGTTCTTC.

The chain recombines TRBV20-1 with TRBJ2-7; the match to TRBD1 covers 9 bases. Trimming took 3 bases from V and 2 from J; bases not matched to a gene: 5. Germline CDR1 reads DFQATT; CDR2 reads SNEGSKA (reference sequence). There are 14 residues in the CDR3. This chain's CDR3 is CSASGTGYTYEQYF. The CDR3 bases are TGCAGTGCTAGCGGGACAGGGTACACCTACGAGCAGTACTTC.

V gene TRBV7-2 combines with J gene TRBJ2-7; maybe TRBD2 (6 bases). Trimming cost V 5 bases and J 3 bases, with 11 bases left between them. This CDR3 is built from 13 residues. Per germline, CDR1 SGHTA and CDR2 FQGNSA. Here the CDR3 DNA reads TGTGCCAGCAGCCGTTACGGGGGCTACGAGCAGTACTTC. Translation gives CASSRYGGYEQYF.

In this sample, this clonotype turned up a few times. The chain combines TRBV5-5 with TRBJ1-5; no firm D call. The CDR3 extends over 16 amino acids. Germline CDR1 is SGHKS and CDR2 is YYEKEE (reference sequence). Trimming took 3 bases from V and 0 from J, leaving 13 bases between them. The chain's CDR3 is CASSSGASDSNQPQHF. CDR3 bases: TGTGCCAGCAGCTCTGGAGCGAGCGATAGCAATCAGCCCCAGCATTTT.

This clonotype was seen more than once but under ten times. CDR3 DNA sequence: TGTGCCAGCAGCTTAGAATCTACGAAAGGCTACACCTTC. This encodes CASSLESTKGYTF. The chain has TRBV7-9 and TRBJ1-2; D gene unclear. There are 13 residues in the CDR3. Germline V gene data show CDR1 as SEHNR and CDR2 as FQNEAQ (reference sequence). The V and J ends lost 1 base and 8 bases respectively, with 11 bases between them.

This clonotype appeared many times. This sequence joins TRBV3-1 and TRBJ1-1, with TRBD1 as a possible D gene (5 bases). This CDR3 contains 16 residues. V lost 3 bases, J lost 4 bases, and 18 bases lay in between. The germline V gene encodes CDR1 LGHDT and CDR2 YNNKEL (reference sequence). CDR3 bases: TGTGCCAGCAGCCAGGGAGGGGTGCGGAGGATCACTGAAGCTTTCTTT. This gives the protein CASSQGGVRRITEAFF.

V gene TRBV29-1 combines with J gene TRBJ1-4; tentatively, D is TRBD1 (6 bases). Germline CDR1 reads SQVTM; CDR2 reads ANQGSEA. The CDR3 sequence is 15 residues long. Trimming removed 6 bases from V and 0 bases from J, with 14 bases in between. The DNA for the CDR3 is TGCAGCGTACAAATTACAGGGTCAACTAATGAAAAACTGTTTTTT. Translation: CSVQITGSTNEKLFF.

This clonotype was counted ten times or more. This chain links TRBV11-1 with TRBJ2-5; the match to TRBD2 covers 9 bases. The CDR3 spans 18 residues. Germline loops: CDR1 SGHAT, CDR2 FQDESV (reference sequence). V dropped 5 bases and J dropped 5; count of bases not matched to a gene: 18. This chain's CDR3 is CASSPQRTKREEEETQYF. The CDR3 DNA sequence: TGTGCCAGCAGCCCCCAGAGAACAAAGCGGGAGGAGGAGGAGACCCAGTACTTC. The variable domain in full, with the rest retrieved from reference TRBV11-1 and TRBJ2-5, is EAEVAQSPRYKITEKSQAVAFWCDPISGHATLYWYRQILGQGPELLVQFQDESVVDDSQLPKDRFSAERLKGVDSTLKIQPAELGDSAMYLCASSPQRTKREEEETQYFGPGTRLLVL.